This T cell receptor beta chain stems from a study of molecular identifiers for immune sequencing clone quantification. Investigators produced naive CD8 libraries from about 20,000 to 1,000,000 sorted cells, drawing on 10%, 30% or 50% RNA. CD8+CD4-CCR7+CD45RA+ cells were sorted as naive CD8 T cells. The V and J ends lost 8 bases and 2 bases respectively, with 17 bases between them. This CDR3 is built from 14 residues. Regarding the study as a whole: A shared barcode on identical TCR molecules could lead to underestimated sizes for highly expanded clones. One million naive cells reportedly did not prevent detection of spiked Jurkat TCR RNA from one cell.

TCRdb fed the PCR reads into MiXCR, producing one record per CDR3 protein. Of roughly 50,000 distinct CDR3 sequences listed, approximately 26% are singletons. Concerning this clonotype: Antigen specificity is unknown. A read error may be the cause here, since a much bigger clone is one base away.

The sequence came from a human donor in good health. Some libraries in this study had Jurkat cell RNA spiked in. What was sequenced was naive CD8+ T cells from blood, with Jurkat cell RNA spiked in. As to subset: FACS-sorted CD8+CD4-CCR7+CD45RA+ naive T cells. The chain has TRBV5-3 and TRBJ2-7, with a tentative D call TRBD1 (5 bases). TRBV5-3 is flagged as an ORF with uncertain function. CDR3 bases: TGTGCCAGCAGAAACAGGCACGATACCTACGAGCAGTACTTC. Protein sequence: CASRNRHDTYEQYF.